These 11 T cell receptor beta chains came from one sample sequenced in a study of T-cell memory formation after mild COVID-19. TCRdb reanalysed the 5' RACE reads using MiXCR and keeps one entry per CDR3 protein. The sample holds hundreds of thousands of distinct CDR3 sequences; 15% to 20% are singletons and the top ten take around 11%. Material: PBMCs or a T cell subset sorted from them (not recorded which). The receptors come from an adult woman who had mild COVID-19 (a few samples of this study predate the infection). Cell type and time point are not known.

DNA for the CDR3: TGTGCCAGCAGCGCAGGGACAGGGCTGACCGGGGAGCTGTTTTTT. Its protein product is CASSAGTGLTGELFF. The chain recombines TRBV7-3 with TRBJ2-2; TRBD1 matches 9 bases. CDR1 is SGHTA and CDR2 is FQGTGA in the germline V gene. The junction had 6 bases not matched to a gene; V was cut back by 5 bases and J by 5 bases. The CDR3 consists of 15 residues.

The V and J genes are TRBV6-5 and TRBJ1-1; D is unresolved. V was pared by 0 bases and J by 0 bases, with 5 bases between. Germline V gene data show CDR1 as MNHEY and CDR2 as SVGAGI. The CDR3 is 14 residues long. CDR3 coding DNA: TGTGCCAGCAGTTACTCGGTCATGAACACTGAAGCTTTCTTT. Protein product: CASSYSVMNTEAFF.

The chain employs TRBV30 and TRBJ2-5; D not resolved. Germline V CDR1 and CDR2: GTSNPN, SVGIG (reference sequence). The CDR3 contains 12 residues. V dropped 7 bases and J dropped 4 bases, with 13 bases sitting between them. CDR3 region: CAFYPFGETQYF. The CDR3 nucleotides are TGTGCCTTTTATCCCTTCGGAGAGACCCAGTACTTC.

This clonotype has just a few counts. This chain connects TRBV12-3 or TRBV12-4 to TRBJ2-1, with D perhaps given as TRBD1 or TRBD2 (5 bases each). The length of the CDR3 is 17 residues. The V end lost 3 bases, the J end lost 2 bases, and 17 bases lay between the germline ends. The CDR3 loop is CASSLIIGTLTYNEQFF. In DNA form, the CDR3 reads TGTGCCAGCAGTTTGATAATTGGGACGCTTACCTACAATGAGCAGTTCTTC.

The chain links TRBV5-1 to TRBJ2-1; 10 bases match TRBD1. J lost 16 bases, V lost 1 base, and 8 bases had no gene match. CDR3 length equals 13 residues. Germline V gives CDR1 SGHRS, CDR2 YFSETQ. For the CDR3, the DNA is TGCGCCAGCAGCTTGAGAGAGGGGGACAGGGGTTTCTTC. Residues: CASSLREGDRGFF.

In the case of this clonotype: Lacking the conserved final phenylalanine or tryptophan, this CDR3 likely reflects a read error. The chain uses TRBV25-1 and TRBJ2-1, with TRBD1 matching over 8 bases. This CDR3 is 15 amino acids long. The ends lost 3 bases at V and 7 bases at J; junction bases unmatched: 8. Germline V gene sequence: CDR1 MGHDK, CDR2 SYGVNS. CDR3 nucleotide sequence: TGTGCCAGCAGTGATTTGGGCAGGGGGCGGAATGAGCAGTTCTTA. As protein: CASSDLGRGRNEQFL.

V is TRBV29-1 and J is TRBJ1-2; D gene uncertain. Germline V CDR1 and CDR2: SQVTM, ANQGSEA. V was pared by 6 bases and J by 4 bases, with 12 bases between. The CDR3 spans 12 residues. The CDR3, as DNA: TGCAGCGTCCGAGCAGAACTCTATGGCTACACCTTC. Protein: CSVRAELYGYTF.

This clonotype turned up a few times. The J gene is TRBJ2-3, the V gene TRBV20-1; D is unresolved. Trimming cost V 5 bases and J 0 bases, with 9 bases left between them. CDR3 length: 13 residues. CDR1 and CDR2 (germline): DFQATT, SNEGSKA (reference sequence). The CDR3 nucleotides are TGCAGTGCTTCGACTTCTAGCACAGATACGCAGTATTTT. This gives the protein CSASTSSTDTQYF.

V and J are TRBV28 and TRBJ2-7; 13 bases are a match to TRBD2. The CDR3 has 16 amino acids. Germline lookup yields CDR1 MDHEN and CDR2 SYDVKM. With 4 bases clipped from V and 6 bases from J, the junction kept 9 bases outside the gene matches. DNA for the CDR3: TGTGCCAGCAGTTATCACGGGACTAGCGGGATGGCCGAGCAGTACTTC. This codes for CASSYHGTSGMAEQYF.

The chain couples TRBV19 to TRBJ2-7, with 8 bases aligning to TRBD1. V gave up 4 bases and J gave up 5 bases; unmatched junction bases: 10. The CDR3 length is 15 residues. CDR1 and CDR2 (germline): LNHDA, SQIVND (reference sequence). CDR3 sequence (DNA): TGTGCCAGTAGTACAATAGAGGGACAGGTCAACGAGCAGTACTTC. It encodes CASSTIEGQVNEQYF.

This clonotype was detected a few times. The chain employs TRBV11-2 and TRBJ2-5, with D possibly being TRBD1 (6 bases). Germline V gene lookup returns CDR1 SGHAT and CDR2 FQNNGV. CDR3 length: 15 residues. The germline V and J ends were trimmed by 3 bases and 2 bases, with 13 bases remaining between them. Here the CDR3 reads CASSFLGQSQETQYF. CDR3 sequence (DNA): TGTGCCAGCAGCTTCTTAGGACAGTCACAAGAGACCCAGTACTTC.